This entry features one T cell receptor (beta chain) sequence. Here immunoSEQ multiplex PCR was the method, and the copy in TCRdb shows in-frame clones only, minus some. The sample carries under 300,000 clones, roughly 87% recorded once. The data originate from a study of blood T cell repertoires in COVID-19. This study enrolled people aged roughly 18 to 90 from around 26 US geographic areas. The sample comprised PBMCs or T cells enriched from blood (not recorded which). This TCR derives from a woman between 25 and 40 years old with acute COVID-19.

CDR3 DNA sequence: TGTGCCAGCTCGGACACCTCGGTCCAAGAGACCCAGTACTTC. Its translation is CASSDTSVQETQYF. The chain employs TRBV28 and TRBJ2-5, with D maybe TRBD1 (5 bases). V was pared by 8 bases and J by 1 base, with 14 bases between. The CDR3 runs to 14 residues. Germline CDR1 and CDR2: MDHEN and SYDVKM.